One sample yielded the 17 T cell receptor beta chains listed below, sequenced in a study of blood T cell repertoires in COVID-19. The protocol was immunoSEQ multiplex PCR, while the TCRdb copy is restricted to in-frame clones and leaves out a portion. Of some 200,000 clones detected, roughly 90% appear once; the ten largest clones hold approximately 8.1%. The sequenced sample consisted of PBMCs or T cells enriched from blood (not recorded which). The receptor source for this set is a woman aged 18-29 years who had recovered from COVID-19.

V is TRBV12-3 or TRBV12-4 and J is TRBJ2-1; D possibly corresponds to TRBD1 (6 bases). V was pared by 3 bases and J by 9 bases, with 12 bases between. The CDR3 spans 13 residues. CDR3: CASSLNREVEQFF. Here the CDR3 DNA reads TGTGCCAGCAGTTTGAACAGGGAAGTTGAGCAGTTCTTC.

The chain employs TRBV13 and TRBJ1-2; 9 bases map to TRBD1. The trim removed 7 bases at V and 4 bases at J, leaving 7 bases unmatched. The V gene's germline CDR1 is PRHDT and CDR2 FYEKMQ (reference sequence). CDR3 size: 14 residues. As DNA, the CDR3 is TGTGCCAGCACCTTTCGGGGACAGGGCTATGGCTACACCTTC. Amino acid sequence: CASTFRGQGYGYTF.

The chain combines TRBV7-2 with TRBJ1-2, with 7 bases matching TRBD1. The CDR3 contains 13 residues. Per the germline V gene, CDR1 is SGHTA and CDR2 is FQGNSA. Germline trimming cut 5 bases from V and 7 bases from J; bases unmatched to any gene: 7. In DNA, the CDR3 is TGTGCCAGCAGCCGACAGGGCATGACTGGCTACACCTTC. Protein: CASSRQGMTGYTF.

In its sample, this clone was seen once. The junction and the germline gene differ at one end; a read error may be behind it. This sequence joins TRBV5-1 and TRBJ1-6, with D tentatively TRBD1 (5 bases). The germline V gene has CDR1 SGHRS and CDR2 YFSETQ. CDR3 length: 15 amino acids. CDR3 in DNA: TGCGCCAGCAGTTTGGTGGGGACTTATAATTCACCCCTCCACTTT. This sequence encodes CASSLVGTYNSPLHF.

The chain couples TRBV28 to TRBJ2-5, with D possibly matching TRBD1 (7 bases). The germline V gene has CDR1 MDHEN and CDR2 SYDVKM. This CDR3 region has 17 residues. The V end lost 3 bases, the J end lost 5 bases, and 22 bases lay between the germline ends. In DNA, the CDR3 is TGTGCCAGCAGTTTCTCTGGAGGGGGCGCGTCTTATGAGACCCAGTACTTC. Translated, it gives CASSFSGGGASYETQYF.

This clone occurred once. This chain links TRBV7-9 with TRBJ1-1; D unresolved. Between the trimmed V and J ends, which lost 5 bases and 2 bases, there was a span of 12 bases. The CDR3 spans 14 residues. Germline CDR1 is SEHNR and CDR2 is FQNEAQ (reference sequence). CDR3 loop: CASSPNGVNTEAFF. The CDR3 DNA reads TGTGCCAGCAGCCCAAACGGGGTAAACACTGAAGCTTTCTTT. Filled out from reference TRBV7-9 and TRBJ1-1, the complete variable domain reads DTGVSQNPRHKITKRGQNVTFRCDPISEHNRLYWYRQTLGQGPEFLTYFQNEAQLEKSRLLSDRFSAERPKGSFSTLEIQRTEQGDSAMYLCASSPNGVNTEAFFGQGTRLTVV.

This chain uses TRBV29-1 with TRBJ2-2, with TRBD1 matching over 9 bases. The CDR3 covers 14 residues. The V gene end was trimmed by 6 bases and the J gene end by 1 base; junction bases not matched to a gene: 3. Germline V gene lookup returns CDR1 SQVTM and CDR2 ANQGSEA. Here the CDR3 reads CSVETGGNTGELFF. The CDR3 coding sequence is TGCAGCGTAGAGACAGGGGGGAACACCGGGGAGCTGTTTTTT.

J is TRBJ1-4 and V is TRBV30; TRBD1 aligns across 7 bases. The germline gives CDR1 GTSNPN, CDR2 SVGIG (reference sequence). After removal of 3 bases from V and 8 bases from J, the junction contained 6 bases not matched to a gene. CDR3 length equals 13 residues. The CDR3 is CAWSRDSNEKLFF. CDR3 sequence (DNA): TGTGCCTGGAGCCGGGACAGTAACGAAAAACTGTTTTTT. Full variable domain (missing parts from reference TRBV30 and TRBJ1-4): SQTIHQWPATLVQPVGSPLSLECTVEGTSNPNLYWYRQAAGRGLQLLFYSVGIGQISSEVPQNLSASRPQDRQFILSSKKLLLSDSGFYLCAWSRDSNEKLFFGSGTQLSVL.

J is TRBJ2-7 and V is TRBV2; 13 bases agree with TRBD2. V trimming: 7 bases; J trimming: 2 bases; junction bases outside the gene matches: 5. Germline V gene sequence: CDR1 SNHLY, CDR2 FYNNEI. The CDR3 loop spans 15 amino acids. The CDR3 coding sequence is TGTGCCAGCACCCCGGGACTAGCGGGAACCTACGAGCAGTACTTC. Protein sequence: CASTPGLAGTYEQYF.

V usage is TRBV9 and J usage is TRBJ1-4; weak D call: TRBD1 (6 bases). V lost 4 bases and J lost 7, with 17 bases in between. CDR1 SGDLS and CDR2 YYNGEE come from the germline V gene. This CDR3 region has 15 residues. The CDR3 DNA reads as TGTGCCAGCAGCTCATCGACAGGCCGGGTTGAAAAACTGTTTTTT. This sequence encodes CASSSSTGRVEKLFF.

The gene calls are TRBV10-3 and TRBJ1-2, with D possibly matching TRBD1 (5 bases). In germline, CDR1 is ENHRY, CDR2 SYGVKD. The CDR3 covers 13 residues. V lost 4 bases to trimming and J lost 6 bases, with 12 bases between them. The CDR3 nucleotides read TGTGCCATCAGTGGGGGCGCGATGGATGGCTACACCTTC. Residues: CAISGGAMDGYTF.

This clone came up a few times. The chain carries TRBV7-9 and TRBJ2-7; D is perhaps TRBD2 (5 bases). The CDR3 is made up of 14 amino acids. Germline CDR1 SEHNR, CDR2 FQNEAQ (reference sequence). Trimming took 3 bases from V and 1 from J, leaving 10 bases between them. CDR3 protein: CASSLSGNSYEQYF. DNA of the CDR3: TGTGCCAGCAGCTTGTCCGGGAATTCCTACGAGCAGTACTTC.

This chain's CDR3 is CSVRQTPNTEAFF. In DNA form, the CDR3 reads TGCAGCGTTAGACAGACACCGAACACTGAAGCTTTCTTT. The chain has TRBV29-1 and TRBJ1-1; D is possibly TRBD1 (5 bases). Germline assignment: CDR1 SQVTM and CDR2 ANQGSEA. Trimming pared 5 bases from V and 1 base from J, leaving 11 bases between. This CDR3 is built from 13 residues.

V is TRBV5-1 and J is TRBJ1-2; 8 bases agree with TRBD1. Per the germline V gene, CDR1 is SGHRS and CDR2 is YFSETQ. CDR3 length: 14 residues. The V segment lost 4 bases and the J segment 5 bases; nucleotides outside the gene matches: 7. The CDR3 coding sequence is TGCGCCAGCAGCCCAGGACAGGGAGGGTATGGCTACACCTTC. It encodes CASSPGQGGYGYTF.

This chain links TRBV27 with TRBJ1-4, with 10 bases aligning to TRBD1. This CDR3 region has 14 residues. CDR1 and CDR2 from the germline V gene are MNHEY and SMNVEV (reference sequence). Trimming cost V 4 bases and J 6 bases; bases outside gene matches: 2. CDR3: CASSSGTGDEKLFF. The CDR3 DNA follows: TGTGCCAGCAGTTCGGGGACAGGGGATGAAAAACTGTTTTTT.

V usage is TRBV5-6 and J usage is TRBJ2-5; the D gene is possibly TRBD2 (6 bases). The V end was cut by 6 bases, the J end by 1 base, with 19 bases between. This CDR3 comprises 16 residues. CDR1 is SGHDT, CDR2 YYEEEE, per germline. The CDR3: CASNQAGWGAQETQYF. Here the CDR3 DNA reads TGTGCCAGCAACCAAGCGGGTTGGGGCGCCCAAGAGACCCAGTACTTC.

The V gene is TRBV24-1, the J gene TRBJ2-1; weak D call: TRBD2 (6 bases). From germline, CDR1 is KGHDR and CDR2 SFDVKD. Trimming cost V 0 bases and J 10 bases, with 18 bases left between them. The CDR3 has 16 amino acids. CDR3 in amino acids: CATSDLGGTRYEEQFF. In DNA form, the CDR3 reads TGTGCCACCAGTGATTTGGGGGGGACTCGCTACGAGGAGCAGTTCTTC.